These 13 T cell receptor beta chains came from one sample sequenced in a study of immune heterogeneity within non-small cell lung tumors. The authors amplified TCR beta CDR3 by multiplex PCR with 32 V and 13 J primers. TCRdb ran MiXCR on the multiplex PCR reads and lists one entry per CDR3 protein. The sample records around 2,700 distinct CDR3 sequences, 20% to 30% being singletons. Template material comprised bulk tumor genomic DNA at 450 to 600 ng per sample. Several widely spaced biopsies per primary tumor were taken during surgery. The study enrolled patients with untreated, newly diagnosed non-small cell lung cancer who underwent curative surgery. The sequencing input was lung tumor tissue. The receptors were gathered from a female donor with non-small cell lung cancer.

The rearrangement joins TRBV14 to TRBJ2-4, with D unclear. The CDR3 length is 15 residues. Trimming removed 0 bases from V and 8 bases from J, with 14 bases in between. CDR1 and CDR2 from the germline V gene are SGHDN and FVKESK. The CDR3 protein is CASSQDGEFLDIQYF. CDR3 DNA sequence: TGTGCCAGCAGCCAAGATGGAGAGTTCTTGGACATTCAGTACTTC.

The rearrangement uses TRBV19 and TRBJ2-7, with 7 positions matching TRBD1. CDR3 size: 15 residues. The germline CDR1 and CDR2 sequences are LNHDA and SQIVND (reference sequence). The V segment lost 3 bases and the J segment 3 bases; nucleotides outside the gene matches: 8. The CDR3 loop reads CASSIKTGMGYEQYF. As DNA, the CDR3 is TGTGCCAGTAGTATTAAGACAGGGATGGGCTACGAGCAGTACTTC.

The gene calls are TRBV27 and TRBJ2-5; D may be TRBD1 (5 bases). The V gene lost 6 bases and the J gene lost 4 bases, with 18 bases spanning the gap. The CDR3 runs to 15 residues. Germline assignment: CDR1 MNHEY and CDR2 SMNVEV (reference sequence). CDR3 DNA: TGTGCCAGCAGCAGGGTCCCCGTACCCTCAGAGACCCAGTACTTC. Translation gives CASSRVPVPSETQYF.

A remark on this clonotype: Its ends do not fully match the called genes, so a read error is possible. The genes are TRBV6-5 and TRBJ1-1; no reliable D call. Germline CDR1 reads MNHEY; CDR2 reads SVGAGI. The CDR3 sequence is 14 residues long. This CDR3 reads CASSYEHRNTESFF. The DNA of the CDR3 is TGTGCCAGCAGTTACGAACATAGGAACACTGAATCTTTCTTT.

The gene calls are TRBV29-1 and TRBJ1-5; possibly TRBD1 for D (5 bases). The CDR3 is 13 residues long. Germline V CDR1 and CDR2: SQVTM, ANQGSEA. V shed 7 bases and J shed 5 bases, with 15 bases lying between them. The CDR3: CSALMGGDQPQHF. For the CDR3, the DNA is TGCAGCGCCCTCATGGGGGGGGATCAGCCCCAGCATTTT.

This clonotype is deemed medium-sized. The J gene is TRBJ1-6, the V gene TRBV5-1; D might be TRBD1 (5 bases). CDR1 SGHRS and CDR2 YFSETQ come from the germline V gene. Trimming removed 0 bases at V and 5 bases at J, with 12 bases between. This CDR3 has 16 amino acids. As DNA, the CDR3 is TGCGCCAGCAGCTTGGCGGTAGGGACGGATAATTCACCCCTCCACTTT. Its protein product is CASSLAVGTDNSPLHF.

This clonotype was found once. This could be a read error, since a much larger clone is one nucleotide away. The V call is TRBV20-1, the J call TRBJ2-7, with D possibly being TRBD2 (5 bases). The CDR3 has 14 amino acids. CDR1 DFQATT and CDR2 SNEGSKA come from the germline V gene (reference sequence). This CDR3 is CSVEGIDFSYEQCF. CDR3 bases: TGCAGTGTCGAGGGCATAGATTTCTCCTACGAGCAGTGCTTC.

This sequence joins TRBV12-3 or TRBV12-4 and TRBJ2-1; unclear D gene. V was pared by 5 bases and J by 6 bases, with 11 bases between. The CDR3 is 13 residues long. The CDR3 reads CASSRSPSNEQFF. CDR3 sequence (DNA): TGTGCCAGCAGTCGTTCCCCTTCCAATGAGCAGTTCTTC.

By sample share, this clonotype is medium-sized (0.01 to 0.1%). The chain carries TRBV7-2 and TRBJ2-7; no reliable D call. The germline CDR1 and CDR2 sequences are SGHTA and FQGNSA. The CDR3 runs to 12 residues. Trimming took off 3 bases at V and 3 bases at J, with 6 bases between the two ends. The CDR3 region is CASSFNDYEQYF. The CDR3 DNA reads TGTGCCAGCAGCTTCAATGACTACGAGCAGTACTTC. The variable domain in full, with the rest retrieved from reference TRBV7-2 and TRBJ2-7, is GAGVSQSPSNKVTEKGKDVELRCDPISGHTALYWYRQSLGQGLEFLIYFQGNSAPDKSGLPSDRFSAERTGGSVSTLTIQRTQQEDSAVYLCASSFNDYEQYFGPGTRLTVT.

This clonotype is medium-sized in the sample. This rearrangement joins TRBV6-1 to TRBJ1-6; tentative D call: TRBD1 (5 bases). Germline V gene data show CDR1 as MNHNS and CDR2 as SASEGT. Trimming removed 7 bases at V and 0 bases at J, with 10 bases between. The CDR3 sequence is 15 residues long. The DNA of the CDR3 is TGTGCCAGCAAGGGGTCTGGCTCCTATAATTCACCCCTCCACTTT. This codes for CASKGSGSYNSPLHF.

Concerning this clonotype itself: A much larger clone lies one base from this, so it may be a read error. The V gene is TRBV28, the J gene TRBJ1-5, with a weak D call TRBD1 (5 bases). The CDR3 has 14 amino acids. Trimming cost V 6 bases and J 6 bases, with 15 bases left between them. Germline CDR1 is MDHEN and CDR2 is SYDVKM. This CDR3 is CASSWEGGGQPQHF. The CDR3, as DNA: TGTGCCAGCAGCTGGGAAGGTGGGGGTCAGCCCCAGCATTTT.

This clonotype was recorded a few times. This chain joins TRBV7-9 and TRBJ2-7, with D possibly matching TRBD2 (7 bases). This CDR3 spans 14 amino acids. The V end was cut by 10 bases, the J end by 5 bases, with 21 bases between. CDR1 and CDR2 (germline): SEHNR, FQNEAQ (reference sequence). The CDR3 region has the DNA TGTGCCACCTCAGGGGCGGGAGCGACCCACGAGCAGTACTTC. Amino acids: CATSGAGATHEQYF.

The genes are TRBV28 and TRBJ1-1, with D possibly being TRBD1 (5 bases). Germline lookup yields CDR1 MDHEN and CDR2 SYDVKM. V lost 0 bases and J 4 bases, leaving 12 bases between the germline ends. The CDR3 is 15 amino acids. This CDR3 reads CASSLWGRGGTEAFF. CDR3 DNA sequence: TGTGCCAGCAGTTTATGGGGACGGGGGGGCACTGAAGCTTTCTTT.